These 10 T cell receptor beta chains originate from one sample sequenced in a study of cytotoxic CD8 clonotypes in ibrutinib-treated CLL. The assay was immunoSEQ multiplex PCR, and TCRdb's table has in-frame clones only and misses some. The table includes approximately 30,000 clones, about three quarters detected once. The sequencing here drew on PBMCs, taken after 24 months of ibrutinib treatment. These receptors all stem from a human donor with chronic lymphocytic leukemia.

The rearrangement uses TRBV27 and TRBJ2-1; the D gene is possibly TRBD1 (5 bases). The germline V gene has CDR1 MNHEY and CDR2 SMNVEV (reference sequence). The CDR3 loop spans 14 amino acids. V lost 0 bases and J 10 bases, leaving 13 bases between the germline ends. CDR3 loop: CASSLSNGAEEQFF. The CDR3 nucleotides are TGTGCCAGCAGTTTATCGAATGGGGCAGAGGAGCAGTTCTTC.

In this sample, this clone is medium-sized. The chain employs TRBV5-5 and TRBJ2-3, with D tentatively TRBD1 or TRBD2 (5 bases each). The CDR3 spans 15 residues. Germline CDR1 reads SGHKS; CDR2 reads YYEKEE (reference sequence). Trimming left V 0 bases short and J 3 bases short, with 11 bases between. Here the CDR3 reads CASSLGSWGTDTQYF. In nucleotides, the CDR3 is TGTGCCAGCAGCTTGGGGTCCTGGGGGACAGATACGCAGTATTTT.

For this clone: The junction differs from germline at one of its ends, possibly a read error. The chain links TRBV7-9 to TRBJ1-1, with 7 bases fitting TRBD1. CDR1 is SEHNR and CDR2 is FQNEAQ in the germline V gene (reference sequence). The CDR3 runs to 13 residues. CDR3 in amino acids: CASSPGTESEAFF. The CDR3 bases are TGTGCCAGCAGCCCAGGGACAGAATCTGAAGCATTCTTT. Variable domain in full (rest from reference TRBV7-9 and TRBJ1-1): DTGVSQNPRHKITKRGQNVTFRCDPISEHNRLYWYRQTLGQGPEFLTYFQNEAQLEKSRLLSDRFSAERPKGSFSTLEIQRTEQGDSAMYLCASSPGTESEAFFGQGTRLTVV.

The table lists this clone with a few counts. V usage is TRBV12-2 and J usage is TRBJ1-1. TRBV12-2 is tagged as a pseudogene. The CDR3 has 17 amino acids. The CDR3 nucleotides read TGTGCAAGTCGCCCCCCCGCCAGTCCGACCATGAACACTGAAGCTTTCTTT. It is translated as CASRPPASPTMNTEAFF.

The chain combines TRBV5-4 with TRBJ2-5, with 10 bases fitting TRBD2. V lost 3 bases, J lost 4 bases, and 6 bases stayed unmatched. This CDR3 is 15 amino acids long. The germline V gene has CDR1 SGHNT and CDR2 YYREEE (reference sequence). The CDR3 DNA is TGTGCCAGCAGCTGGATAGCGGGGGGCACAGAGACCCAGTACTTC. It specifies CASSWIAGGTETQYF.

This clone was seen a handful of times. This sequence joins TRBV7-3 and TRBJ1-1; D unresolved. The length of the CDR3 is 15 residues. Per germline, CDR1 SGHTA and CDR2 FQGTGA. V shed 5 bases and J shed 0 bases, with 13 bases lying between them. In nucleotides, the CDR3 is TGTGCCAGCAGCACCTACCGGACGGTGAACACTGAAGCTTTCTTT. This encodes CASSTYRTVNTEAFF. The full variable domain, with the rest looked up from reference TRBV7-3 and TRBJ1-1, is GAGVSQTPSNKVTEKGKYVELRCDPISGHTALYWYRQSLGQGPEFLIYFQGTGAADDSGLPNDRFFAVRPEGSVSTLKIQRTERGDSAVYLCASSTYRTVNTEAFFGQGTRLTVV.

The J gene is TRBJ1-4, the V gene TRBV5-1, with 8 bases that match TRBD1. CDR1 SGHRS and CDR2 YFSETQ come from the germline V gene. CDR3 length: 14 amino acids. The V segment lost 4 bases and the J segment 8 bases; nucleotides outside the gene matches: 7. In DNA, the CDR3 is TGCGCCAGCAGCCCCTCAGGGACAGGAGAAAAACTGTTTTTT. Its translation is CASSPSGTGEKLFF.

V usage is TRBV29-1 and J usage is TRBJ2-7; 8 bases fit TRBD1. Germline assignment: CDR1 SQVTM and CDR2 ANQGSEA. V was pared by 3 bases and J by 5 bases, with 3 bases of the junction left unmatched. The CDR3 length is 12 residues. The CDR3: CSVEGQANEQYF. For the CDR3, the DNA is TGCAGCGTTGAGGGACAGGCTAACGAGCAGTACTTC.

This chain uses TRBV18 with TRBJ1-5, with D perhaps matching TRBD1 (6 bases). V lost 3 bases, J lost 3 bases, and 15 bases lay in between. Germline V gene sequence: CDR1 KGHSH, CDR2 LQKENI. This CDR3 is 16 amino acids long. DNA of the CDR3: TGTGCCAGCTCACCTGGGGGGCAGGGGAACAATCAGCCCCAGCATTTT. Protein: CASSPGGQGNNQPQHF.

The rearrangement joins TRBV18 to TRBJ2-7; 7 positions agree with TRBD2. This CDR3 is 16 amino acids long. CDR1 KGHSH and CDR2 LQKENI come from the germline V gene. V was clipped by 2 bases and J by 0 bases; unmatched bases: 7. The CDR3 reads CASSPAAGVPSYEQYF. The CDR3 DNA reads TGTGCCAGCTCACCAGCCGCGGGGGTCCCCTCCTACGAGCAGTACTTC.